This T cell receptor beta chain was recovered during a study of human T cells and chemical hapten exposure. Per the germline V gene, CDR1 is SQVTM and CDR2 is ANQGSEA. This CDR3 spans 12 amino acids. V was cut by 3 bases and J by 4 bases, with 9 bases left in between. Time point given: patch test 3, about 24 weeks after DPC sensitization. Treatment given: therapeutic diphenylcyclopropenone sensitization with weekly scalp DPC. Whole-study results and caveats: Significantly more large CDR3 similarity clusters were formed by expanded TCRs than by controls.

As concerns this clonotype: What it binds is not known.

TCRdb used MiXCR to reprocess the RACE reads, holding one entry per CDR3 protein. The sample yields 70,000 or so distinct CDR3 sequences, 8.5% to 14% seen once. The receptor comes from a woman between 45 and 65 years old with alopecia areata. Some clones in this sample may be carry-over from other donors' samples. Sequences were derived from whole blood, sampled in connection with sensitization to the hapten diphenylcyclopropenone (DPC). The chain combines TRBV29-1 with TRBJ1-2; D is ambiguous. Here the CDR3 DNA reads TGCAGCGTTGACCGGGCCCCCTATGGCTACACCTTC. Protein product: CSVDRAPYGYTF.